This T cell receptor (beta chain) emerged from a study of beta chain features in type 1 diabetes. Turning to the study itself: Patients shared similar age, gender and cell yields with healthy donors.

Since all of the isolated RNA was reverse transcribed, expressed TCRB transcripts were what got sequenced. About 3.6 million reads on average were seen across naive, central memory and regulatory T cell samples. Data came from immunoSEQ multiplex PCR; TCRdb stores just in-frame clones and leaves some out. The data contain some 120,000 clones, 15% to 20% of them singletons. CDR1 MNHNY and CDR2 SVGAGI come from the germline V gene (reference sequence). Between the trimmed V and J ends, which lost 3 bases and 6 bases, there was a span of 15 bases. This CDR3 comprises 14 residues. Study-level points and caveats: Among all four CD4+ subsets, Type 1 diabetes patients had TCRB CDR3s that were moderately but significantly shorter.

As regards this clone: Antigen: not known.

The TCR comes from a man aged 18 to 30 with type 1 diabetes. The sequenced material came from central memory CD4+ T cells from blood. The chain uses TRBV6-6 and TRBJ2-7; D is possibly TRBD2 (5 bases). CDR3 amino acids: CASSYSKVEGEQYF. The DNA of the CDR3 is TGTGCCAGCAGTTATTCCAAAGTAGAGGGCGAGCAGTACTTC.